This is a list of T cell receptor beta chains from one sample in a study of blood T cell repertoires in COVID-19. The repertoire was sequenced with immunoSEQ multiplex PCR; TCRdb's copy has only in-frame clones and lacks some. The sample includes over 95,000 clones, approximately 90% of them seen just once. The specimen sequenced was peripheral blood. The receptors here all came from a human donor with acute or convalescent COVID-19. The donor label of this sample is uncertain. The CDR3 runs from the conserved cysteine through the conserved F or W. A D gene is named only where the DNA matches it firmly.

D gene: -; V gene: TRBV29-1; CDR3 protein: CSVESWGTGNTEAFF
D gene: -; V gene: TRBV6-5; CDR3 protein: CASTPPREPGRAFF
D gene: -; V gene: TRBV12-5; CDR3 protein: CASGSGLLMNTGELFF
D gene: TRBD2; V gene: TRBV19; CDR3 protein: CASSGGRAGDTQYF
D gene: TRBD1; V gene: TRBV5-1; CDR3 protein: CASSLEAGGDYGYTF
D gene: -; V gene: TRBV4-3; CDR3 protein: CASSQGGLRTEAFF
D gene: TRBD2; V gene: TRBV15; CDR3 protein: CATSDRTSRNTGELFF
D gene: -; V gene: TRBV27; CDR3 protein: CASSLFRGDQPQHF
D gene: -; V gene: TRBV6-1; CDR3 protein: CASSLQETQYF
D gene: -; V gene: TRBV10-3; CDR3 protein: CATKGGAEATSEQYF
D gene: TRBD1; V gene: TRBV7-8; CDR3 protein: CASSLAGTADTQYF
D gene: TRBD1; V gene: TRBV6-5; CDR3 protein: CASTRTGGGNSPLHF
D gene: -; V gene: TRBV27; CDR3 protein: CASRNSDRSYGYTF
D gene: -; V gene: TRBV7-9; CDR3 protein: CASSVRGRDGYTF
D gene: TRBD2; V gene: TRBV5-8; CDR3 protein: CASSTRLAGGNEQFF
D gene: TRBD2; V gene: TRBV5-1; CDR3 protein: CASSWGLAGTNIQYF
D gene: -; V gene: TRBV7-8; CDR3 protein: CASSDTHRDEQFF
D gene: -; V gene: TRBV19; CDR3 protein: CASSIRDNQPQHF
D gene: -; V gene: TRBV5-4; CDR3 protein: CASSLHQGYEQYF
D gene: -; V gene: TRBV19; CDR3 protein: CASSFGSRVYGYTF
D gene: -; V gene: TRBV21-1; CDR3 protein: CASLIQARNQPQHF
D gene: -; V gene: TRBV3-1/TRBV3-2; CDR3 protein: CASSQRAPIAEQFF
D gene: -; V gene: TRBV15; CDR3 protein: CATSRTRQAQGEKLFF
D gene: -; V gene: TRBV7-9; CDR3 protein: CASSLRGGPGELFF
D gene: -; V gene: TRBV1; CDR3 protein: CTSSQTLRENHSNQPQHF
D gene: -; V gene: TRBV3-1/TRBV3-2; CDR3 protein: CASSSIRGNEKLFF
D gene: TRBD1; V gene: TRBV5-1; CDR3 protein: CASSLGVNRGYEAFF
D gene: TRBD2; V gene: TRBV7-9; CDR3 protein: CASSERGAGVYNEQFF
D gene: -; V gene: TRBV4-2; CDR3 protein: CASSQVSRNHEQFF
D gene: TRBD1; V gene: TRBV18; CDR3 protein: CASSPDREYGYTF
D gene: TRBD1; V gene: TRBV5-1; CDR3 protein: CASSLGDRVGGYTF
D gene: TRBD1; V gene: TRBV10-3; CDR3 protein: CAISEGTGRGTEAFF
D gene: TRBD1; V gene: TRBV19; CDR3 protein: CASSSFAGTGANYGYTF
D gene: -; V gene: TRBV2; CDR3 protein: CASSTGTAGQPQHF
D gene: TRBD1; V gene: TRBV7-9; CDR3 protein: CASRTGTNTEAFF
D gene: -; V gene: TRBV7-3; CDR3 protein: CASSLGAGELFF
D gene: -; V gene: TRBV27; CDR3 protein: CASRPETRGNTEAFF
D gene: TRBD1; V gene: TRBV29-1; CDR3 protein: CSVARTGASTTDTQYF
D gene: -; V gene: TRBV5-8; CDR3 protein: CASSLWVGDNEQFF
D gene: TRBD1; V gene: TRBV7-2; CDR3 protein: CASSPGQGLSYGYTF
D gene: TRBD2; V gene: TRBV19; CDR3 protein: CASGLAGASYF
D gene: TRBD2; V gene: TRBV7-9; CDR3 protein: CASSFHRLAPLKDEQFF
D gene: TRBD1; V gene: TRBV28; CDR3 protein: CASSFLGDRGPYGYTF